This entry describes one TCR beta chain. What it binds is unknown. The protocol was immunoSEQ multiplex PCR, while the TCRdb copy is restricted to in-frame clones and leaves out a portion. The sample has 23,000 or so clones; approximately 72% are singletons. This CDR3 region has 13 residues. V was clipped by 3 bases and J by 6 bases, with 9 bases between them. This entry belongs to a study of CD4 T cells in relation to SARS-CoV-2 and coronaviruses. Across the study: After roughly eleven days of antigen culture, PBMC TCR beta CDR3s were sequenced. Study-level points and caveats: This crossreactivity analysis covered spike protein alone, no other viral proteins. Each donor contributed either pre-pandemic or post-infection samples, not both.

Unexposed donor CD4+ T cells date from about 2011-2018, before the COVID-19 pandemic. The cells were cultured for roughly 11 days before CD4+ T cells were isolated. This clonotype originated in a human donor in good health. This chain joins TRBV12-3 or TRBV12-4 and TRBJ2-1, with D hard to call. The sequencing sample was made of CD4+ T cells from PBMCs, cultured in vitro. Here the CDR3 reads CASSLAMPNEQFF. CDR3 coding DNA: TGTGCCAGCAGTTTGGCAATGCCCAATGAGCAGTTCTTC.